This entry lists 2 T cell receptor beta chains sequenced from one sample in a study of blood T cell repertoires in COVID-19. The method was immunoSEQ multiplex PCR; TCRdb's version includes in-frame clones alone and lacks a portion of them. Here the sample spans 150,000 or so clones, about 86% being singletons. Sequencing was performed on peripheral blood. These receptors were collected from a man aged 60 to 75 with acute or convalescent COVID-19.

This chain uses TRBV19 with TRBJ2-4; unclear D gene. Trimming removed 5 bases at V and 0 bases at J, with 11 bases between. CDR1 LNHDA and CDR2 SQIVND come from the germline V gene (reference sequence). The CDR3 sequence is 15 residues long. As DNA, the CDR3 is TGTGCCAGTAGTCCGAGTGAACTAGCCAAAAACATTCAGTACTTC. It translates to CASSPSELAKNIQYF. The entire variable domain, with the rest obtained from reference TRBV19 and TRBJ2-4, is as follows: DGGITQSPKYLFRKEGQNVTLSCEQNLNHDAMYWYRQDPGQGLRLIYYSQIVNDFQKGDIAEGYSVSREKKESFPLTVTSAQKNPTAFYLCASSPSELAKNIQYFGAGTRLSVL.

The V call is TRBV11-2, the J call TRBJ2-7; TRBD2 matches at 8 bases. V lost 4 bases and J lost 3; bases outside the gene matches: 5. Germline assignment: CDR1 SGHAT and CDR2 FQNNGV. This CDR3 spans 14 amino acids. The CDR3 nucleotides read TGTGCCAGCAGCTGGGCTAGCGGGCGCTACGAGCAGTACTTC. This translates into CASSWASGRYEQYF.